Listed below are T cell receptor beta chains from one sample, sequenced in a study of blood T cell repertoires in COVID-19. Some clones are missing from TCRdb's copy, which holds only in-frame ones; the method was immunoSEQ multiplex PCR. The data contain over 200,000 clones, nearly 90% of them singletons. The sequenced sample consisted of PBMCs or T cells enriched from blood (not recorded which). These receptors came from a man aged 25-45 years who had been exposed to COVID-19. Both conserved end residues are part of each CDR3. The order of the fields is V gene, D gene, clone size, J gene, CDR3 DNA, CDR3 protein. The D gene is left open where the match is weak. Clone sizes are given selectively: once, few, many, or a class where the clone is expanded.

>TRBV2|.|.|TRBJ2-3
TGTGCCAGCAGTGAAGCGCTCCGGGGGTCTGACAGGGAGGTCACAGATACGCAGTATTTT
CASSEALRGSDREVTDTQYF
>TRBV7-6|.|.|TRBJ1-5
TGTGCCAGCAGCTTTCAGGAAAATCAGCCCCAGCATTTT
CASSFQENQPQHF
>TRBV2|.|.|TRBJ2-7
TGTGCCAGCAGTTACGACAGGGAGCAGTACTTC
CASSYDREQYF
>TRBV12-3/TRBV12-4|.|.|TRBJ1-1
TGTGCCAGCAGCCGAGGACAGTCTTTTGAAGCTTTCTTT
CASSRGQSFEAFF
>TRBV7-2|.|.|TRBJ2-6
TGTGCCAGCAGCTTACAGGGGGGCGGGGCCAACGTCCTGACTTTC
CASSLQGGGANVLTF
>TRBV6-5|TRBD1|.|TRBJ1-1
TGTGCCAGCAGTTACGAGACAGGGAGAACTGAAGCTTTCTTT
CASSYETGRTEAFF
>TRBV24-1|TRBD1|.|TRBJ2-2
TGTGCCACCAGTGACCCGGGGACAGGGACCACCGGGGAGCTGTTTTTT
CATSDPGTGTTGELFF
>TRBV3-1/TRBV3-2|.|.|TRBJ2-1
TGTGCCAGCAGCCAAGTTAGGGCTAGCAGCGATGAGCAGTTCTTC
CASSQVRASSDEQFF
>TRBV4-1|.|.|TRBJ2-1
TGCGCCAGCAGTCAAGGGGCTGTTTTCAGGGTGAATGAGCAGTTCTTC
CASSQGAVFRVNEQFF
>TRBV5-6|.|few|TRBJ1-4
TGTGCCAGCAGCTTTTGGGGAGGAACTAATGAAAAACTGTTTTTT
CASSFWGGTNEKLFF
>TRBV29-1|.|.|TRBJ1-1
TGCAGCGTTGAAGGGAGGATGAACACTGAAGCTTTCTTT
CSVEGRMNTEAFF
>TRBV4-1|.|.|TRBJ1-1
TGCGCCAGCAGCCGGTTAGGGGGTGCGGCAGCCGCTGAAGCTTTCTTT
CASSRLGGAAAAEAFF
>TRBV20-1|.|.|TRBJ2-3
TGCAGTGCTAGTCAGAGGGCAGATACGCAGTATTTT
CSASQRADTQYF
>TRBV6-2/TRBV6-3|.|.|TRBJ2-6
TGTGCCAGCAGTTACTACAGGGCTGGGGCCAACGTCCTGACTTTC
CASSYYRAGANVLTF